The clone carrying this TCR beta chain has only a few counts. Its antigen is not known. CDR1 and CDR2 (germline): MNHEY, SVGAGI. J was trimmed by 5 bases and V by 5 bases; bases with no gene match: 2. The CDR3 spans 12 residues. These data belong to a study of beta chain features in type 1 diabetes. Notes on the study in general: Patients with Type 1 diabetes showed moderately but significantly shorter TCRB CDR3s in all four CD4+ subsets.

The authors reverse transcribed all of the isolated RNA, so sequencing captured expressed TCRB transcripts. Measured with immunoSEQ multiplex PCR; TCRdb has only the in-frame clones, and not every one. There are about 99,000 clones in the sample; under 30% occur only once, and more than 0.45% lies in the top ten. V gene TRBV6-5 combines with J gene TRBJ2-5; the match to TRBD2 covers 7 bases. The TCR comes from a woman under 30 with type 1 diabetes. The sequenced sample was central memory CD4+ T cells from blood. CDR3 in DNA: TGTGCCAGCAGTGGTAGCGGGGAGACCCAGTACTTC. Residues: CASSGSGETQYF.